A selection of T cell receptor beta chains follows, all from one sample in a study of cytomegalovirus exposure and HLA in healthy donors. Some clones are missing from TCRdb's copy, which holds only in-frame ones; the method was immunoSEQ multiplex PCR. This table has some 160,000 clones, approximately 81% appearing once. The sequenced sample consisted of PBMCs. These TCRs come from a man aged 18 to 29 in good health and CMV-seronegative. Both conserved end residues are part of each CDR3. The D gene is left open where the match is weak. Part of the rows lack a size; the others show once, few, many or a class for expanded clones.

J gene	CDR3 length	clone size	V gene	D gene	CDR3 DNA	CDR3 protein
TRBJ2-1	12	-	TRBV5-1	-	TGCGCCAGCAGCGACGGCGACAGAGAACAGTTCTTC	CASSDGDREQFF
TRBJ2-4	17	-	TRBV5-1	TRBD1	TGCGCCAGCAGCCCCGGACAGGGGGCAAGAGCCAAAAACATTCAGTACTTC	CASSPGQGARAKNIQYF
TRBJ2-7	12	-	TRBV30	-	TGTGCCTGGAGTGTAAACGGGGACGAGCAGTACTTC	CAWSVNGDEQYF
TRBJ2-7	15	-	TRBV5-1	-	TGCGCCAGCAGCTCAACAGGGAAGAGGGCCTACGAGCAGTACTTC	CASSSTGKRAYEQYF
TRBJ1-5	15	-	TRBV25-1	-	TGTGCCAGCAGCCCGCCGGGGGAAAGCAATCAGCCCCAGCATTTT	CASSPPGESNQPQHF
TRBJ2-7	17	-	TRBV7-8	-	TGTGCCAGCAGCTCAAGGGGGAGAGCCCCGAACTCCTACGAGCAGTACTTC	CASSSRGRAPNSYEQYF
TRBJ2-1	16	-	TRBV5-5	-	TGTGCCAGCAGCCTTTTTTTTGGCATGACCTACAATGAGCAGTTCTTC	CASSLFFGMTYNEQFF
TRBJ2-7	15	-	TRBV9	-	TGTGCCAGCAGCGTAAGGGGGGGAGATGTCTACGAGCAGTACTTC	CASSVRGGDVYEQYF
TRBJ2-1	13	-	TRBV7-7	-	TGTGCCAGCAGCTTAGTGGACCAGGGAGAGCAGTTCTTC	CASSLVDQGEQFF
TRBJ2-3	15	few	TRBV7-3	-	TGTGCCAGCAGCTTAGTTTTTGGAGCGAGAGATACGCAGTATTTT	CASSLVFGARDTQYF
TRBJ2-7	14	-	TRBV5-8	-	TGTGCCAGCAGCTTCCCTTGGAGCCGTTACGAGCAGTACTTC	CASSFPWSRYEQYF
TRBJ2-7	15	-	TRBV28	TRBD1	TGTGCCAGCACCCTCAATGAGGGGGCGTTGTACGAGCAGTACTTC	CASTLNEGALYEQYF
TRBJ1-1	16	-	TRBV5-1	-	TGCGCCAGCAGCGCAGGGGCGCGGGCGGTTAACACTGAAGCTTTCTTT	CASSAGARAVNTEAFF
TRBJ2-3	14	few	TRBV11-2	-	TGTGCCAGCAGCTTACGCCAGAGCACAGATACGCAGTATTTT	CASSLRQSTDTQYF
TRBJ2-7	15	-	TRBV11-1	TRBD1	TGTGCCAGCAGCTTAGTGCAGGGGGCTTTCTACGAGCAGTACTTC	CASSLVQGAFYEQYF
TRBJ1-2	12	-	TRBV5-4	-	TGTGCCAGCAGCTTGGCCACCGCGGGCTACACCTTC	CASSLATAGYTF
TRBJ1-5	11	-	TRBV28	-	TGTGCCAGCAGTTTGGGCCAGCCCCAGCATTTT	CASSLGQPQHF
TRBJ2-7	18	once	TRBV4-3	TRBD2	TGCGCCAGCAGCCAAGATCTGGTTCTAGCGGGTACCTCCTACGAGCAGTACTTC	CASSQDLVLAGTSYEQYF
TRBJ2-3	17	-	TRBV4-2	TRBD2	TGTGCCAGCAGCCAAGGCCCTGTGGCGGGGGGCCCAGATACGCAGTATTTT	CASSQGPVAGGPDTQYF
TRBJ2-1	16	-	TRBV7-9	TRBD2	TGTGCCAGCAGCTTAGCGTCGGTAGCGGGGTACAATGAGCAGTTCTTC	CASSLASVAGYNEQFF
TRBJ2-1	15	-	TRBV5-1	TRBD2	TGCGCCAGCAGCCCCGGGACTAGCGGATACAATGAGCAGTTCTTC	CASSPGTSGYNEQFF
TRBJ2-7	13	-	TRBV7-8	-	TGTGCCAGCAGCTTACCAAGACGGGACGAGCAGTACTTC	CASSLPRRDEQYF
TRBJ2-1	15	-	TRBV25-1	TRBD2	TGTGCCAGCAGTGATGGGACTAGCGCTAACAATGAGCAGTTCTTC	CASSDGTSANNEQFF
TRBJ2-7	13	-	TRBV28	-	TGTGCCAGCAAAATACAGAGCTCCTACGAGCAGTACTTC	CASKIQSSYEQYF
TRBJ2-3	15	-	TRBV11-2	-	TGTGCCAGCAGTGGGAGCGTCCTCAACACAGATACGCAGTATTTT	CASSGSVLNTDTQYF
TRBJ2-6	17	-	TRBV9	TRBD1	TGTGCCAGCAGCCTCCGGGACAGCCGCTCTGGGGCCAACGTCCTGACTTTC	CASSLRDSRSGANVLTF
TRBJ1-1	14	-	TRBV7-9	-	TGTGCCAGCAGCCTTGACAGCGCGAACACTGAAGCTTTCTTT	CASSLDSANTEAFF
TRBJ2-2	18	few	TRBV4-1	-	TGCGCCAGCAGCCGCTCCGGGATTCTAGCCCCCAACACCGGGGAGCTGTTTTTT	CASSRSGILAPNTGELFF
TRBJ2-1	15	-	TRBV11-2	TRBD1	TGTGCCAGCAGCTTAGAAGGGACAGCCTACAATGAGCAGTTCTTC	CASSLEGTAYNEQFF
TRBJ2-5	13	-	TRBV28	TRBD2	TGTGCCAGCAGTTTAGGGGGTAGCGGGGCCCAGTACTTC	CASSLGGSGAQYF
TRBJ1-2	12	-	TRBV5-4	-	TGTGCCAGCAGCTTGGACTTCTATGGCTACACCTTC	CASSLDFYGYTF
TRBJ2-7	13	-	TRBV6-1	TRBD1	TGTGCCAGCAGGAACAGGGGGGCCTACGAGCAGTACTTC	CASRNRGAYEQYF
TRBJ2-2	18	-	TRBV7-6	TRBD1	TGTGCCAGCAGCTTAGCCATCGGGGGGACAGGGGGTACCGGGGAGCTGTTTTTT	CASSLAIGGTGGTGELFF
TRBJ1-1	13	-	TRBV5-5	-	TGTGCCAGCAGCGGAACAGGTCGGGCTGAAGCTTTCTTT	CASSGTGRAEAFF
TRBJ1-2	13	-	TRBV5-4	TRBD1	TGTGCCAGCAACGGGCAGGGGGCGCGCGGCTACACCTTC	CASNGQGARGYTF
TRBJ2-3	15	-	TRBV7-8	-	TGTGCCAGCAGCCTGGGACTCTCTAGCACAGATACGCAGTATTTT	CASSLGLSSTDTQYF
TRBJ1-5	13	-	TRBV5-1	-	TGCGCCAGCAGCCGCGATAGCAATCAGCCCCAGCATTTT	CASSRDSNQPQHF
TRBJ1-1	15	few	TRBV19	-	TGTGCCAGTAGTCGATTGGTCGGGAGGGGCACTGAAGCTTTCTTT	CASSRLVGRGTEAFF
TRBJ1-3	16	-	TRBV10-3	-	TGTGCCATCAGTGAGTCGGTGGCCAGGGATGGAAACACCATATATTTT	CAISESVARDGNTIYF
TRBJ2-6	19	-	TRBV7-9	TRBD2	TGTTCCAGCAGCTCGACTCGACTAGCGGCAAGCTCTGGGGCCAACGTCCTGACTTTC	CSSSSTRLAASSGANVLTF
TRBJ2-7	13	-	TRBV27	-	TGTGCCAGCAGTACAGGGCCCTCCTACGAGCAGTACTTC	CASSTGPSYEQYF
TRBJ1-3	12	few	TRBV25-1	-	TGTGCCAGCAGTACGACCCAGGAGCGGATATATTTT	CASSTTQERIYF
TRBJ1-5	13	-	TRBV5-6	-	TGTGCCAGCAGCTCTTCTATGACATGGCCCCGGCATTTT	CASSSSMTWPRHF
TRBJ2-7	13	once	TRBV6-5	TRBD1	TGTGCCAGCAGCCGGGGCAGGGGGAACGAGCAGTACTTC	CASSRGRGNEQYF
TRBJ2-7	11	-	TRBV2	-	TGTGCCAGCAGGGAGGGTCCCGAGCAGTACTTC	CASREGPEQYF
TRBJ2-1	14	-	TRBV28	-	TGTGCCAGCATCCCGGGTGGGTCCTACAATGAGCAGTTCTTC	CASIPGGSYNEQFF
TRBJ1-1	16	-	TRBV27	TRBD1	TGTGCCAGCAGTTCCCGCCGGGACAGCTCTAACACTGAAGCTTTCTTT	CASSSRRDSSNTEAFF
TRBJ1-2	12	-	TRBV5-1	-	TGCGCCAGCAGCAGGGGGTACTATGGCTACACCTTC	CASSRGYYGYTF
TRBJ2-5	14	-	TRBV7-2	TRBD1	TGTGCCAGCAGCTCCGACAGGGGAGAGGAGACCCAGTACTTC	CASSSDRGEETQYF
TRBJ1-2	12	-	TRBV19	-	TGTGCCAGTAGTTTTGCGGGCTATGGCTACACCTTC	CASSFAGYGYTF
TRBJ2-1	11	-	TRBV2	-	TGTGCCAGCAGTGTCCGAGACTCACAGTTCTTC	CASSVRDSQFF
TRBJ1-6	15	-	TRBV21-1	-	TGTGCCAGCAGCGCCGGAGAAATCTATAATTCACCCCTCCACTTT	CASSAGEIYNSPLHF
TRBJ2-7	16	-	TRBV7-6	TRBD2	TGTGCCAGCAGCGTGACTAGCGGGGGGCAATCCTACGAGCAGTACTTC	CASSVTSGGQSYEQYF
TRBJ1-1	13	-	TRBV7-9	-	TGTGCCAGCAGCTCGAGGGAGGTGACTGAAGCTTTCTTT	CASSSREVTEAFF
TRBJ2-3	11	-	TRBV29-1	-	TGCAGCGGCCGTCACTCGGATACGCAGTATTTT	CSGRHSDTQYF
TRBJ2-3	15	-	TRBV9	TRBD2	TGTGCCAGCAGCGTGGGCCCCGGGGGGACAGATACGCAGTATTTT	CASSVGPGGTDTQYF
TRBJ2-7	17	-	TRBV7-3	TRBD1	TGTGCCAGCAGCTCTGACCTTAGGGACAGGGCCTTGTACGAGCAGTACTTC	CASSSDLRDRALYEQYF
TRBJ2-3	14	-	TRBV18	-	TGTGCCAGCTCGCCGGGAAAGAATTGGGATACGCAGTATTTT	CASSPGKNWDTQYF
TRBJ2-2	16	-	TRBV4-1	-	TGCGCCAGCAGCCAAGATCTAACAGGGAAAACCGGGGAGCTGTTTTTT	CASSQDLTGKTGELFF
TRBJ2-7	15	few	TRBV6-5	TRBD2	TGTGCCAGCAGTTACTCGAGGGAGGGTTGGAGCGAGCAGTACTTC	CASSYSREGWSEQYF